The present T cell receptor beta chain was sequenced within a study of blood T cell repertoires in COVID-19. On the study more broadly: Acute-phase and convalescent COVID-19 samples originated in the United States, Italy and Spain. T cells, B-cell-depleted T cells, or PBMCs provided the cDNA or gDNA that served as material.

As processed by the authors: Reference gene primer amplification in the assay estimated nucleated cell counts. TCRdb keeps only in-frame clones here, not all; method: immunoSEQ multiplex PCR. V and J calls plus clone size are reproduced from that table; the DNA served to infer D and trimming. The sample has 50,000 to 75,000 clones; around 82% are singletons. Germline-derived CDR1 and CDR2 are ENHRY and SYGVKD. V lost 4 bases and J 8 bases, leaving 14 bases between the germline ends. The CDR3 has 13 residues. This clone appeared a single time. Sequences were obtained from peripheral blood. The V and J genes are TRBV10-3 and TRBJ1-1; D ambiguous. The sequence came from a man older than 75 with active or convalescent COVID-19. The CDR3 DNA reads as TGTGCCATCAGTGCGTGGCAGGCCACCGAAGCTTTCTTT. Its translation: CAISAWQATEAFF.